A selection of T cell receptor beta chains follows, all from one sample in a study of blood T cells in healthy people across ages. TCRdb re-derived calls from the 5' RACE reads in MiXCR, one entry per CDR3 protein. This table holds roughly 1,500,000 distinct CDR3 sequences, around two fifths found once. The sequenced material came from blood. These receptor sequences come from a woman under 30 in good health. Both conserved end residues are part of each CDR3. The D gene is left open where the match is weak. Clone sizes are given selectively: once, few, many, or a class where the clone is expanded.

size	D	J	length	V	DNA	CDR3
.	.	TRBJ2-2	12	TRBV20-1	TGCAGTGCTCGTTACAACACCGGGGAGCTGTTTTTT	CSARYNTGELFF
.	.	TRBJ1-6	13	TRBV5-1	TGCGCCAGCAGCTCGGTGACAGATTCACCCCTCCACTTT	CASSSVTDSPLHF
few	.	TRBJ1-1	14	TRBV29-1	TGCAGCGTTGCCCTCCGGTTGACAAACACTGAAGCTTTCTTT	CSVALRLTNTEAFF
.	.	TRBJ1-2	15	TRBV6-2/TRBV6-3	TGTGCCAGCAGTTACCAACGACAGCCACCCCGTGGCTACACCTTC	CASSYQRQPPRGYTF
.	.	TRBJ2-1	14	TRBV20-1	TGCAGTGCTCCGACCGGGTCGCCGGACAATGAGCAGTTCTTC	CSAPTGSPDNEQFF
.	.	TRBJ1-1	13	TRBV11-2	TGTGCCAGCAGCACGTTGGGCGGGGGTGAAGCTTTCTTT	CASSTLGGGEAFF
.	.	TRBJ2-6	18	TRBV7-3	TGTGCCAGCAGCCCTAAGGGACGGATAAACTCTGGGGCCAACGTCCTGACTTTC	CASSPKGRINSGANVLTF
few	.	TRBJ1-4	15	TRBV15	TGTGCCACCAGCAGAGACAGAGCAACTAATGAAAAACTGTTTTTT	CATSRDRATNEKLFF
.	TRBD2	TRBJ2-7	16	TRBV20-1	TGCAGTGCTAGAGGGGCGGCGGGAGAGGTCGCCTACGAGCAGTACTTC	CSARGAAGEVAYEQYF
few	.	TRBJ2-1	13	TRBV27	TGTGCCAGCAGGGACGGCCTCCTCAATGAGCAGTTCTTC	CASRDGLLNEQFF
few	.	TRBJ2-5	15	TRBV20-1	TGCAGTGCTAGATTGTCGGGTTCTTTACAAGAGACCCAGTACTTC	CSARLSGSLQETQYF
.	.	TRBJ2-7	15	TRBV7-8	TGTGCCAGCAGCTTAATGGGGCAGGGTAACTACGAGCAGTACTTC	CASSLMGQGNYEQYF
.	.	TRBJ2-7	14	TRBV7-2	TGTGCCAGCAGCTTAGCGTCCCCCGGCCACGAGCAGTACTTC	CASSLASPGHEQYF
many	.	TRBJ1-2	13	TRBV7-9	TGTGCCAGCAGCTCTCTTACAGGGCTTGGCTACACCTTC	CASSSLTGLGYTF
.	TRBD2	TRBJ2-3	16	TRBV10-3	TGTGCCATCAGAGCGACTAGCGGGAGGGCCGGAGATACGCAGTATTTT	CAIRATSGRAGDTQYF
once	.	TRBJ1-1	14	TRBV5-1	TGCGCCAGCAGCTTGGAAAGGGGCGCGTCTGAAGCTTTCTTT	CASSLERGASEAFF
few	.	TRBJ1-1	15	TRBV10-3	TGTGCCATCTGGGAACCCGGTTCAGGGAACACTGAAGCTTTCTTT	CAIWEPGSGNTEAFF
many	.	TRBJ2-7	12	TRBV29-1	TGCAGCGTTGGCCTAGGTACCTACGAGCAGTACTTC	CSVGLGTYEQYF
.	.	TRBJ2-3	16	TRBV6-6	TGTGCCAGCAGTTACGGAGGGGGCGCGAACACAGATACGCAGTATTTT	CASSYGGGANTDTQYF
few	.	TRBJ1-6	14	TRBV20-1	TGCAGTGCGACAGAAGGACCCTATAATTCACCCCTCCACTTT	CSATEGPYNSPLHF
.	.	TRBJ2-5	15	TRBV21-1	TGTGCCAGCAGCCACGGTGCCCAGATCGAAGAGGCCCAGTACTTC	CASSHGAQIEEAQYF
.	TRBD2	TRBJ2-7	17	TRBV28	TGTGCCAGCGGTTTGGTCGGGCTAGCGGGGGAAACCTACGAGCAGTACTTC	CASGLVGLAGETYEQYF
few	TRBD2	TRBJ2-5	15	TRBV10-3	TGTGCCATCGCGCCGACTAGCCGTAACCAAGAGACCCAGTACTTC	CAIAPTSRNQETQYF
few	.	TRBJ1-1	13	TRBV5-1	TGCGCCAGCTTGGCCGGCCCAAACACTGAAGCTTTCTTT	CASLAGPNTEAFF
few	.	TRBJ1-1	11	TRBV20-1	TGCAGCGCTAGGGTGAACACTGAAGCTTTCTTT	CSARVNTEAFF
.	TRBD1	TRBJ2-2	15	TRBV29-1	TGCAGCGTTCCGACAGGGGGCGACTGGACCGGGGAGCTGTTTTTT	CSVPTGGDWTGELFF
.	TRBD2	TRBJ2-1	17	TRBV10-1	TGCGCCAGCAGTGAGAAAGTTATGGCGGGAGGGCAAAATGAGCAGTTCTTC	CASSEKVMAGGQNEQFF
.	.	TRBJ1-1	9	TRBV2	TGTGCCAGCGGATATGAAGCTTTCTTT	CASGYEAFF